Listed here is a single T cell receptor (beta chain). Its cognate antigen is unknown. The data derive from a study of T-cell memory formation after mild COVID-19. Study background: In these data, TCR clusters were largely donor specific. Whole-study findings and limits: There was a balanced CD4/CD8 profile in clones contracting day 15 to 85, and later expanders leaned CD4+. Contracting clones localized mainly to CM and EM when CD4+ and mainly to EMRA when CD8+. Pre-infection memory held some responding clones, suggesting pre-existing cross-reactive T cells responded.

The CDR3 has 15 amino acids. Trimming took 2 bases from V and 1 from J; bases not matched to a gene: 4. Germline CDR1 reads SGDLS; CDR2 reads YYNGEE. MiXCR, run by TCRdb on the 5' RACE reads, gives a single entry per CDR3 protein. The sample includes a few hundred thousand distinct CDR3 sequences, under 25% of them seen just once. The gene calls are TRBV9 and TRBJ2-3; 7 nucleotides match TRBD2. This TCR was recovered from a man between 18 and 35 years old who had mild COVID-19 (a few samples of this study predate the infection). Cell type and time point are not known. Sequencing was performed on PBMCs or a T cell subset sorted from them (not recorded which). The CDR3 nucleotides are TGTGCCAGCAGCGTGGAAGCGGGGCGCACAGATACGCAGTATTTT. Translation: CASSVEAGRTDTQYF.